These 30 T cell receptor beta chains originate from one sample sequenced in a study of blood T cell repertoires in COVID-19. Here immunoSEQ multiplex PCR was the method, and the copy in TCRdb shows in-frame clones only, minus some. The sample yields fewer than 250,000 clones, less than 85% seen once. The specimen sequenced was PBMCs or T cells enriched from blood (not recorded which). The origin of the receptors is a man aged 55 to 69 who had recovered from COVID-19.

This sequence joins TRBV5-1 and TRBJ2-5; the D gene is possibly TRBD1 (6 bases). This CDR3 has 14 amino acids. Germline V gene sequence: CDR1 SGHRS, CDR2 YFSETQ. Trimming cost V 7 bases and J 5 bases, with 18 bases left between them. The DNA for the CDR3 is TGCGCCAGCGCAAAGGGGGTCTCTAAGGAGACCCAGTACTTC. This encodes CASAKGVSKETQYF.

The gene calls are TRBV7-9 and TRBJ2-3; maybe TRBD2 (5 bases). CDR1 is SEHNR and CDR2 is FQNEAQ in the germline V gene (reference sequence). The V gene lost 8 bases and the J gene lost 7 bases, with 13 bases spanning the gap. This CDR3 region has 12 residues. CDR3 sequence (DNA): TGTGCCAGCTCCCTTTCCGGGAATACGCAGTATTTT. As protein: CASSLSGNTQYF.

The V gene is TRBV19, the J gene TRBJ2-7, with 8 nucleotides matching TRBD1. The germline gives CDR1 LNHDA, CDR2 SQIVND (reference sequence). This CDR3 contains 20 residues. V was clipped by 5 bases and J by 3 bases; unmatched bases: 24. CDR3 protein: CASSGVRTFLPDRADYEQYF. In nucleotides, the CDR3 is TGTGCCAGTAGTGGTGTGAGAACCTTTCTGCCGGACAGGGCCGACTACGAGCAGTACTTC.

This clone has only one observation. In nucleotides, the CDR3 is TGTGCCAGCAGCCAAGATAGTAGGGGCCAGGAGACCCAGTACTTC. This gives the protein CASSQDSRGQETQYF. This chain joins TRBV3-1 (or the pseudogene TRBV3-2) and TRBJ2-5; a weak D match, TRBD1 (5 bases). Germline lookup yields CDR1 LGHDT and CDR2 YNNKEL (reference sequence). The ends were cut back, 0 bases at V and 5 bases at J, with 13 bases in the middle. The CDR3 runs 15 residues.

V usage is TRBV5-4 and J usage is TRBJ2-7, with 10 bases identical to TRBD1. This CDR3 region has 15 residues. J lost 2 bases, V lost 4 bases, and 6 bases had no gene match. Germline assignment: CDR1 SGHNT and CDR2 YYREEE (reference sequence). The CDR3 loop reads CASSLSGTGAYEQYF. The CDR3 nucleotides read TGTGCCAGCAGCCTCAGCGGGACAGGGGCCTACGAGCAGTACTTC. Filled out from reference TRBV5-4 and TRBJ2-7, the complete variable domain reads ETGVTQSPTHLIKTRGQQVTLRCSSQSGHNTVSWYQQALGQGPQFIFQYYREEENGRGNFPPRFSGLQFPNYSSELNVNALELDDSALYLCASSLSGTGAYEQYFGPGTRLTVT.

CDR3 sequence: CASTLGRDNEGEQFF. The CDR3 nucleotides are TGTGCCAGCACCCTGGGACGGGACAATGAAGGTGAGCAGTTCTTC. The chain has TRBV5-4 and TRBJ2-1; D might be TRBD1 (6 bases). The V end lost 6 bases, the J end lost 9 bases, and 22 bases lay between the germline ends. The CDR3 runs to 15 residues. Germline values: CDR1 SGHNT, CDR2 YYREEE (reference sequence).

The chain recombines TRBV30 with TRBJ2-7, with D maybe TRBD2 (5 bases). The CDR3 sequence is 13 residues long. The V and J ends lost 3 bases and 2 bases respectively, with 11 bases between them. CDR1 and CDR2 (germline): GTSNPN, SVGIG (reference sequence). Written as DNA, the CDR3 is TGTGCCTGGAGCTCGGGGAACCCCTACGAGCAGTACTTC. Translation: CAWSSGNPYEQYF.

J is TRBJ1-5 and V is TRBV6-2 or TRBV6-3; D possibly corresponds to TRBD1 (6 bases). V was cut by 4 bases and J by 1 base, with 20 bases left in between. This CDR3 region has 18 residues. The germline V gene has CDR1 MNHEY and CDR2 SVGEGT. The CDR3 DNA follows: TGTGCCAGCAGTTTCCCGGGACACTACGGTATAAGCAATCAGCCCCAGCATTTT. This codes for CASSFPGHYGISNQPQHF.

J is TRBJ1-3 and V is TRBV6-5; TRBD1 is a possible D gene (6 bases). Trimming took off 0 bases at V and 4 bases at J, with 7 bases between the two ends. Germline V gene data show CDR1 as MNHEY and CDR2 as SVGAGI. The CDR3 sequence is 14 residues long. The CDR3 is CASSYSTGGNTIYF. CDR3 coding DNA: TGTGCCAGCAGTTACTCTACAGGGGGAAACACCATATATTTT.

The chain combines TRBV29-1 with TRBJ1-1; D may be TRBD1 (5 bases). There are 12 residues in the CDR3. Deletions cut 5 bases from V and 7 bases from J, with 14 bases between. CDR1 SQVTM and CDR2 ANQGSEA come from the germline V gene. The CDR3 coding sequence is TGCAGCGTTTCGGAAAGGGGAAATGAAGCTTTCTTT. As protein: CSVSERGNEAFF.

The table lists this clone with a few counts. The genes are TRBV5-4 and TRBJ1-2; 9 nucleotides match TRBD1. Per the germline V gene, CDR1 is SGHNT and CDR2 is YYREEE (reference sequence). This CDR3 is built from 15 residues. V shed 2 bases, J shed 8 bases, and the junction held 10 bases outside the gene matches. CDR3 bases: TGTGCCAGCAGCTTACCCGACAGGGGGACGAGGGGCTACACCTTC. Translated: CASSLPDRGTRGYTF. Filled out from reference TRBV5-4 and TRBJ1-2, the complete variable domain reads ETGVTQSPTHLIKTRGQQVTLRCSSQSGHNTVSWYQQALGQGPQFIFQYYREEENGRGNFPPRFSGLQFPNYSSELNVNALELDDSALYLCASSLPDRGTRGYTFGSGTRLTVV.

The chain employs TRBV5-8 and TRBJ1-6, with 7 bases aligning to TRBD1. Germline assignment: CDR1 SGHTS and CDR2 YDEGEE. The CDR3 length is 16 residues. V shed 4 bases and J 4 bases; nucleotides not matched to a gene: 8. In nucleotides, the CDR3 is TGTGCCAGCAGCCCTGGACAGGCCTTATATAATTCACCCCTCCACTTT. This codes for CASSPGQALYNSPLHF. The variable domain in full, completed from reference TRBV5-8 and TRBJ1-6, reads EAGVTQSPTHLIKTRGQQATLRCSPISGHTSVYWYQQALGLGLQFLLWYDEGEERNRGNFPPRFSGRQFPNYSSELNVNALELEDSALYLCASSPGQALYNSPLHFGNGTRLTVT.

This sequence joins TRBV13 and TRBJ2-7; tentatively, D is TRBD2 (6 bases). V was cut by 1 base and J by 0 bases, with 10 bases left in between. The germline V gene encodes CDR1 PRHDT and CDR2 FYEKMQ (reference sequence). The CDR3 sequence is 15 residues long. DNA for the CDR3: TGTGCCAGCAGCTTAGAGGGGACTGGCTCCTACGAGCAGTACTTC. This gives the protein CASSLEGTGSYEQYF.

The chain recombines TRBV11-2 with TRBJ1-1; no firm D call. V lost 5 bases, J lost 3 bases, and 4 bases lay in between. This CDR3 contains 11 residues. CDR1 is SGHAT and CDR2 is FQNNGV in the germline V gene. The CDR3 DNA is TGTGCCAGCAGCCCTTACACTGAAGCTTTCTTT. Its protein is CASSPYTEAFF.

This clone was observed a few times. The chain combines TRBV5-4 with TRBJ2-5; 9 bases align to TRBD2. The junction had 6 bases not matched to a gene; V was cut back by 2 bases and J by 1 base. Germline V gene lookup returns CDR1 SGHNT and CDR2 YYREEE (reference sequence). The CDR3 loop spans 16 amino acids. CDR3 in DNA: TGTGCCAGCAGCTTTCGGCGGGGGGGCTCCCAAGAGACCCAGTACTTC. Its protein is CASSFRRGGSQETQYF.

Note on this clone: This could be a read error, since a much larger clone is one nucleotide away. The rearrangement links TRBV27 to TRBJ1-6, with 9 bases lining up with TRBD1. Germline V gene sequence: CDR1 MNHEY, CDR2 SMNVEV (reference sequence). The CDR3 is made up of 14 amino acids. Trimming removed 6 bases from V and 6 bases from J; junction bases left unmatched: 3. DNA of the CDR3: TGTGCCAGCAGCCGGGACAGGGCTAATTCACCCCTCCACTTT. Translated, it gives CASSRDRANSPLHF.

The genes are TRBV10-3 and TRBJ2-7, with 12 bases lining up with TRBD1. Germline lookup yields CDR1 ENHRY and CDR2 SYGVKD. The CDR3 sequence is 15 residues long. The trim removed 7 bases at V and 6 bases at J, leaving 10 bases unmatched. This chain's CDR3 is CAITLGTGGRSEQYF. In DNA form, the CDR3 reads TGTGCCATCACGCTTGGGACAGGGGGCCGGAGCGAGCAGTACTTC.

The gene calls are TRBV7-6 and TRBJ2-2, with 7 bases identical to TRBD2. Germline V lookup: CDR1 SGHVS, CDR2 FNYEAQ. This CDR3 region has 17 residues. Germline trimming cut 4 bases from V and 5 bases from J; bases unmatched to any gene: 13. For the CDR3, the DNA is TGTGCCAGCAGCTCCCCCCTGGGAGGGGTAGTGACCGGGGAGCTGTTTTTT. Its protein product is CASSSPLGGVVTGELFF.

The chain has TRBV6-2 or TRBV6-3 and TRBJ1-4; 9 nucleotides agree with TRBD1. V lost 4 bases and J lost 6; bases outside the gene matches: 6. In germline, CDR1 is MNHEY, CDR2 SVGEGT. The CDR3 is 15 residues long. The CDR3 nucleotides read TGTGCCAGCAGTTCGCGACAGGGGGGAGATGAAAAACTGTTTTTT. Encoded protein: CASSSRQGGDEKLFF.

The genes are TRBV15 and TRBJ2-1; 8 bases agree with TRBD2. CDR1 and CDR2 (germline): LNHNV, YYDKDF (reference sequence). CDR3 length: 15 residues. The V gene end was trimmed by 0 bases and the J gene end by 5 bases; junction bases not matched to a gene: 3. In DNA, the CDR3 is TGTGCCACCAGCAGAGAAAGGCGGGGGGACAATGAGCAGTTCTTC. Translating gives CATSRERRGDNEQFF.

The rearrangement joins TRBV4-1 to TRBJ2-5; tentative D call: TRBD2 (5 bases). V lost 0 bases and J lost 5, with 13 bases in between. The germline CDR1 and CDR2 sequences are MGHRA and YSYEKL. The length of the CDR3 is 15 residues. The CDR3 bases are TGCGCCAGCAGCCAAGATTCTGTTTCGGGGGAGACCCAGTACTTC. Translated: CASSQDSVSGETQYF.

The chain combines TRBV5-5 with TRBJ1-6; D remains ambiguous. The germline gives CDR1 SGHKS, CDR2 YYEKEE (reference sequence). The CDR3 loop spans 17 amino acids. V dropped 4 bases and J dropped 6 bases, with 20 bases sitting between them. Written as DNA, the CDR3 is TGTGCCAGCAGCCCGAATTGGCTAGGGAGCAGTAATTCACCCCTCCACTTT. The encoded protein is CASSPNWLGSSNSPLHF.

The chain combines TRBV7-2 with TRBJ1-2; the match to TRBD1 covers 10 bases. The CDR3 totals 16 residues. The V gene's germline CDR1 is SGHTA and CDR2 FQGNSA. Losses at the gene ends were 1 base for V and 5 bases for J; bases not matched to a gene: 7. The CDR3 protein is CASSLDPGQGTYGYTF. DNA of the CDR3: TGTGCCAGCAGCTTAGACCCGGGACAGGGGACTTATGGCTACACCTTC.

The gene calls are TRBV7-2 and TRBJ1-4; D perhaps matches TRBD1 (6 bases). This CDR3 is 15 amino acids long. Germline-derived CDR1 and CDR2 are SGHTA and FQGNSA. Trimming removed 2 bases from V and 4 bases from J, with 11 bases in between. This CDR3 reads CASSLSGTFNEKLFF. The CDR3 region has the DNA TGTGCCAGCAGCTTATCTGGGACATTTAATGAAAAACTGTTTTTT.

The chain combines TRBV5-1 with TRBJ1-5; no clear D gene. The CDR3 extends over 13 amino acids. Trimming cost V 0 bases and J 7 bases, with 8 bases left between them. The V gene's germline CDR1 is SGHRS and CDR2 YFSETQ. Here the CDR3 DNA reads TGCGCCAGCAGCTTGGCCGGAGGGCAGCCCCAGCATTTT. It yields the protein CASSLAGGQPQHF.

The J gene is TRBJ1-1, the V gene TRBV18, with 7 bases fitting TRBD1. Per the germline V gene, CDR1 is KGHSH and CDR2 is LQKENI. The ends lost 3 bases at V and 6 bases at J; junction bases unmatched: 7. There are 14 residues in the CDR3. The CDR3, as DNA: TGTGCCAGCTCACCCCCCCCCAGGGGGGCTGAAGCTTTCTTT. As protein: CASSPPPRGAEAFF.

For the CDR3, the DNA is TGCGCCAGCAGCTTGAGTCTCCGGGACGGGAGTTCACCCCTCCACTTT. The encoded protein is CASSLSLRDGSSPLHF. The chain has TRBV5-1 and TRBJ1-6; D perhaps matches TRBD1 (5 bases). Germline V gives CDR1 SGHRS, CDR2 YFSETQ. This CDR3 is 16 amino acids long. The V end was cut by 1 base, the J end by 9 bases, with 17 bases between.

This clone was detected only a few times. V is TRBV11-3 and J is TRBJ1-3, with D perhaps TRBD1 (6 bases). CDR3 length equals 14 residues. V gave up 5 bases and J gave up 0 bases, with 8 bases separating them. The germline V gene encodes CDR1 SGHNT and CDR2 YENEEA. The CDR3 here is CASSDRSSGNTIYF. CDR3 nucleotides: TGTGCCAGCAGCGACAGGAGCTCTGGAAACACCATATATTTT.

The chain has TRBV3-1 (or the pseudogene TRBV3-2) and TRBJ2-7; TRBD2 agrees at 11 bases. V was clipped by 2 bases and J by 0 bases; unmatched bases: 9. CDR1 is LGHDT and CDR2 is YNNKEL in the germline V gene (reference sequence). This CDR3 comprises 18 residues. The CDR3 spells CASSQNPSGGSLSYEQYF. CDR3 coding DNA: TGTGCCAGCAGCCAAAACCCTAGCGGGGGGTCGCTCTCCTACGAGCAGTACTTC.

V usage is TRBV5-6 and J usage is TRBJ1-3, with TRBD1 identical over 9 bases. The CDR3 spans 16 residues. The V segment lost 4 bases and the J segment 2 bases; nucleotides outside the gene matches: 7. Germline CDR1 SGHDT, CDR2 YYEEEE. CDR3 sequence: CASSPIGQGTGNTIYF. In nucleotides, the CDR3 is TGTGCCAGCAGCCCTATCGGACAGGGGACTGGAAACACCATATATTTT.